This T cell receptor beta chain came from a study of blood T cell repertoires in COVID-19. Across the study: Collection of acute and convalescent COVID-19 samples took place in the United States, Italy and Spain. In each case, the material was cDNA or gDNA derived from T cells, B-cell-depleted T cells, or PBMCs.

Methods used by the authors: The assay estimated nucleated cells by amplifying reference gene primers. TCRdb's copy holds only in-frame clones and misses some; the assay was immunoSEQ multiplex PCR. From that table come the V and J calls and clone size; the DNA was used to work out D and trimming. The table includes 160,000 or so clones, roughly 82% detected once. The V gene's germline CDR1 is SGHTA and CDR2 FQGNSA. J was trimmed by 4 bases and V by 4 bases; bases with no gene match: 2. The CDR3 covers 13 residues. The sample taken for sequencing was peripheral blood. This chain joins TRBV7-2 and TRBJ2-7, with 9 positions matching TRBD1. This clonotype was obtained from a woman in her 70s with acute or convalescent COVID-19. CDR3 in amino acids: CASSSQGAYEQYF. The CDR3 coding sequence is TGTGCCAGCAGCTCACAGGGGGCTTACGAGCAGTACTTC. The whole variable domain, filled in from reference TRBV7-2 and TRBJ2-7, reads GAGVSQSPSNKVTEKGKDVELRCDPISGHTALYWYRQSLGQGLEFLIYFQGNSAPDKSGLPSDRFSAERTGGSVSTLTIQRTQQEDSAVYLCASSSQGAYEQYFGPGTRLTVT.